What follows describes a single T cell receptor beta chain. Its antigen is currently unknown. The data were produced by immunoSEQ multiplex PCR, yet TCRdb's version contains in-frame clones alone and is incomplete. Of 100,000 or so clones listed, about 85% are singletons. V shed 4 bases and J 2 bases; nucleotides not matched to a gene: 7. Germline assignment: CDR1 MGHRA and CDR2 YSYEKL. The CDR3 is 16 residues long. The data stem from a study of cytomegalovirus exposure and HLA in healthy donors. General study points: According to a later analysis, TCR clusters from the first cohort tended to co-occur in the 120 or so validation repertoires. Cytomegalovirus association was listed for about 160 TCR beta chains.

The sequenced material came from PBMCs. The chain is built from TRBV4-1 and TRBJ1-1, with TRBD1 matching 10 bases. The receptor's source is a young man in good health and CMV-seropositive. This CDR3 reads CASSLWDRGLNTEAFF. The CDR3, as DNA: TGCGCCAGCAGCCTTTGGGACAGGGGACTTAACACTGAAGCTTTCTTT.